This entry features one TCR beta chain sequence. This clone was picked up one time. Its antigen specificity is not known. Base qualities are not at hand, and no much larger clone is one base apart. Library prep was done by the immunoSEQ multiplex PCR assay. The multiplex PCR relied on a mix of 60 forward primers for TCR Vbeta segments and 13 reverse primers for TCR Jbeta segments. The CDR3 region of rearranged TCR beta genes was amplified from genomic DNA by a multiplex PCR assay. Amplified TCR beta libraries were sequenced as 87-base-pair reads on the Illumina HiSeq System. Per the source publication's procedure: Across the 700 or so repertoires, a later analysis counted roughly 84 million unique TCR beta chains, around 11 million of which were shared by at least two donors. Raw reads were error-corrected and collapsed into unique sequences with a nearest-neighbor algorithm that merged closely related sequences to remove PCR and sequencing errors. To assign V, D and J gene segments, CDR3 sequences were aligned to IMGT reference sequences. Each retained sequence needed at least a six-nucleotide match to both a V gene segment and a J gene segment. Rearrangements were classified as productive when the CDR3 lacked stop codons and remained in frame with V and J, and all other rearrangements were classified as non-productive. Following IMGT convention, CDR3 was defined as the stretch from the second conserved V-encoded cysteine up to the conserved J-encoded phenylalanine. The earlier analysis of 500 to 600 of the donors excluded sequences that lacked an unambiguous match to a single V gene segment. An earlier analysis of over 450 of the donors classified V segments as functional when productive rearrangements were above 56.7% and as segregating when the standard deviation between donors was above 5%. A statistical classification framework was developed to diagnose cytomegalovirus status using the catalog of TCR beta chain sequences. In a later analysis, V and J genes were assigned by comparing TCR nucleotide sequences against IMGT/GENE-DB human TR gene sequences. Using the TCRdist pipeline, a later analysis assigned CDR3 sequences along with most-parsimonious VDJ recombination scenarios. A later analysis defined each TCR beta chain by its CDR3 amino acid sequence plus V-gene family, and excluded reads lacking a unique V-gene family. To address suspected cross-contamination and a sequencing artifact, a later analysis removed around 600 highly shared, low-generation-probability nucleotide sequences. In a later analysis, a clonal expansion index was calculated for each public chain from normalized within-repertoire ranks of inferred template counts. Generation probabilities in a later analysis came from a VDJ recombination model fitted to out-of-frame rearrangements, and those results were checked against IGoR. Hypergeometric tests were used in a later analysis to score TCR-TCR, TCR-HLA and TCR-CMV co-occurrence, with a repertoire-size bias correction applied to the TCR pairs. False discovery rates were estimated in a later analysis by permuting HLA or CMV assignments 20 times. In a later analysis, co-occurring TCRs were grouped using DBSCAN, with TCRdist sequence similarity added in when clustering inside HLA-allele-positive subsets. Repertoires with fewer than 30,000 or more than 120,000 public chains, plus five repertoires with anomalous nucleotide sharing, were excluded from co-occurrence clustering. In its TCRdb copy, this immuneACCESS table keeps in-frame sequences only and misses some clones. Where compared with another copy, unresolved V genes explain less than half of these, and the others have no known cause. That table supplies the V and J calls and clone size; D and trimming were determined from the DNA. The sample has 150,000 to 200,000 clones on record, more than 65% of them singletons. The leading ten clones occupy 2% to 3% of the sample.

The data stem from a study of cytomegalovirus exposure and HLA in healthy donors (dated by TCRdb to about 2017). Some background on the complete study: In an earlier analysis of some 550 of the donors, approximately 300 Gb of sequence data and 90 million to 130 million unique TCR beta sequences from 180 million or so T cells were reported. An early release covering 550 to 650 HLA-typed donors comprised approximately 300 gigabases of sequencing data and 85 million or so unique TCR sequences. Of the roughly 400 genotyped donors, 81% were placed in the genetic ancestry cluster associated with self-reported Caucasian donors. The aim of the study was to test whether cataloging public T cell receptors could identify signatures of past pathogen exposure. The T cell repertoires of 670 or so subjects were profiled by immunosequencing and related to cytomegalovirus serostatus. Along with the roughly 670-subject first cohort, a separate validation cohort of roughly 110 different subjects was used. To predict cytomegalovirus infection status, the study combined high-throughput TCR immunosequencing, statistical association of individual TCRs with disease status, and machine learning. A later analysis re-analyzed previously published TCR beta repertoires from 666 donors and added high-resolution HLA genotyping to study TCR occurrence patterns. In the later analysis, no new phenotypic data were used to find candidate immune exposures; instead, reliance was placed on TCR beta sequences and their occurrence across donors. In an earlier analysis of a few hundred of the donors, high-throughput TCR beta sequencing was used to judge whether each TCR beta V gene segment behaved as functional or pseudogenic. Alongside the repertoire data, information on donor age, sex, ethnicity and CMV serostatus was compiled. A later genetic analysis used genome-wide SNP genotypes for about three fifths of the roughly 700 donors, treating that subset as a discovery cohort. All discovery cohort repertoires had been generated on a single sequencing platform. Class I and class II HLA loci were covered by the typing at four-digit resolution. Typing coverage varied by locus: 629-630 donors for A, B, C, DRB1 and DQB1; 500 to 550 for DQA1; more than 600 for DPA1; some 470 for DPB1. About 5 DR-DQ haplotypes were handled as single units for association and clustering, since linkage in the cohort was strong. Among 300 to 450 genotyped donors of the cohort, an average of approximately 240,000 unique TCR beta nucleotide sequences were sequenced per donor, about a sixth of them non-productive.

The germline V and J ends show losses of 5 bases and 3 bases respectively, and no gene match explains 2 bases of the junction. The CDR3, from cysteine to phenylalanine, totals 14 residues. The retained sequence is limited to the CDR3, 42 bases, with the frame set at the first base. The germline V gene supplies CDR1 SGHTA and CDR2 FQGNSA. What the research found in general, with its limitations: The authors suggested that the approach could potentially be extended to other disease states and immunological phenotypes. In a later analysis, HLA-associated TCR beta chains were found to be more clonally expanded and to have lower generation probabilities than equally common non-associated chains. Only TCR beta chains were sequenced in this cohort, and the absence of alpha or paired-chain data limited detectable features. A cluster of highly shared sequence variants was judged likely to represent a technical artifact of the sequencing pipeline. Correlated functional status among segregating V segments might be attributable to linkage disequilibrium, but an unknown experimental factor could not be ruled out. The study gave a list of some 150 TCR beta chains associated with cytomegalovirus. A further reported finding was that TCR beta sequences accurately predicted the HLA-A and HLA-B alleles for most subjects in the first cohort. Presence/absence analyses assumed roughly uniform sequencing depth across donors, an assumption that may not hold. In a later analysis, the rate of TCR association differed among HLA loci, with DRB1 alleles having the most associated TCRs and HLA-C alleles having the fewest. In an earlier analysis of more than 500 of the donors, most TCR beta V segments appeared in productive rearrangements about 87% or about 30% of the time, broadly matching IMGT annotations. Because counts were too low, roughly 16 rarely observed V segments, including chromosome 9 orphons, were excluded from the earlier analysis of fewer than 650 of the donors. For the cohort, immune exposure information was limited to CMV serostatus. According to a later analysis, parvovirus B19, influenza, CMV and Epstein-Barr virus appeared linked to several top co-occurrence clusters. Most TCR sequences were observed very rarely across donors, whereas some public TCRs were present in many individuals. Most CMV-associated TCR beta chains appeared to be HLA-restricted in a later analysis, and the HLA associations seemed to be driven largely by CMV exposure. A later genetic analysis associated a missense DCLRE1C variant with V-gene and J-gene trimming of TCR beta chains, and an independent cohort replicated the association. A few of the identified cytomegalovirus-associated TCR beta chains were confirmed in vitro to be specific for cytomegalovirus antigens. Because HLA typing was unavailable for some donors at each locus, only the typed subset was used in association tests. Assigning TCR associations to individual alleles was difficult when HLA alleles, especially DR and DQ, strongly co-occurred. Specific HLA alleles were associated with 15,000 to 20,000 TCR beta sequences at a false discovery rate of 0.05 in a later analysis. In both the original and validation cohorts, the classifier was reported to diagnose cytomegalovirus status with high specificity and sensitivity. Because the 87-base-pair reads could not distinguish some IMGT-functional V segments, including TRBV6-2 and TRBV6-3, those segments were excluded. Compared with the approximately 670-donor mean, donors in an Asian-associated ancestry cluster had fewer N-insertions in productive TCRs, according to a later genetic analysis.

The cohort comprised some 730 healthy bone marrow donors. At the time of sampling, every cohort member was nominally healthy, though immune exposures that went unrecorded were likely present. The donor was CMV seropositive and belonged to the group of about 290 seropositive cohort members. Each donor provided a peripheral blood sample, and peripheral blood mononuclear cells were used for TCR beta sequencing. Genomic DNA extraction from the blood cell samples was performed with the Qiagen DNeasy Blood Extraction Kit. The chain is assembled from TRBV7-2 and TRBJ1-5; 9 bases in the junction line up with TRBD1. The receptor was derived from a woman in her 30s in good health and CMV-seropositive. The sample taken for sequencing was PBMCs. The CDR3 region: CASSRTGANQPQHF. The nucleotides read TGTGCCAGCAGCCGGACAGGGGCCAATCAGCCCCAGCATTTT.